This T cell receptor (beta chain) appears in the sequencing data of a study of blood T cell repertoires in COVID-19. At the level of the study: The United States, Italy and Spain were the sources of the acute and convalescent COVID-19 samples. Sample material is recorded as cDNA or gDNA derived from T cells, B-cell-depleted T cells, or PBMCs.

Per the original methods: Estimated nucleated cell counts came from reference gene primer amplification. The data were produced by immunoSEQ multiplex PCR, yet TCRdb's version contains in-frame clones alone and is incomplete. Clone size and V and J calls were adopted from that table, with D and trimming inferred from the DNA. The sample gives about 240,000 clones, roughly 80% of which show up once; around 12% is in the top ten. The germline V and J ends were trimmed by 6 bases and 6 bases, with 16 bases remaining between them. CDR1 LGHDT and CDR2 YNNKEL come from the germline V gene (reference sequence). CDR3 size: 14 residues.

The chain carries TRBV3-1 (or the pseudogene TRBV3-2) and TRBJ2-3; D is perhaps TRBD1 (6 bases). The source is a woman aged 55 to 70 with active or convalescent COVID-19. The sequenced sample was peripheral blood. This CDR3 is CASRPRGRSDTQYF. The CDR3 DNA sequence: TGTGCCAGCAGACCCAGGGGACGATCGGATACGCAGTATTTT.